Listed here is a single TCR beta chain. Original data processing: Reference gene primer amplification gave estimated nucleated cell counts. Profiled with immunoSEQ multiplex PCR; TCRdb holds only in-frame clones, not every one. V and J calls plus clone size are reproduced from that table; the DNA served to infer D and trimming. The table records 200,000 to 250,000 clones, about 88% of them present only once. Seattle patient enrollment occurred during active infection, with longitudinal follow-up thereafter. With 4 bases removed from V and 0 bases from J, the gap between germline ends came to 11 bases. The CDR3 length is 15 residues. The germline gives CDR1 SGHRS, CDR2 YFSETQ. The sample comes from a study of blood T cell repertoires in COVID-19. The wider study: COVID-19 samples, acute and convalescent, were from the United States, Italy and Spain. T cells, B-cell-depleted T cells, or PBMCs provided the cDNA or gDNA that served as material.

The genes are TRBV5-1 and TRBJ2-1, with a weak D call TRBD1 (6 bases). The clonotype comes from a woman aged 45 to 65 with COVID-19, enrolled during active disease. Sequencing used peripheral blood. The CDR3, as DNA: TGCGCCAGCAGCCCGCACAGGGTCTCCTACAATGAGCAGTTCTTC. Its protein is CASSPHRVSYNEQFF.